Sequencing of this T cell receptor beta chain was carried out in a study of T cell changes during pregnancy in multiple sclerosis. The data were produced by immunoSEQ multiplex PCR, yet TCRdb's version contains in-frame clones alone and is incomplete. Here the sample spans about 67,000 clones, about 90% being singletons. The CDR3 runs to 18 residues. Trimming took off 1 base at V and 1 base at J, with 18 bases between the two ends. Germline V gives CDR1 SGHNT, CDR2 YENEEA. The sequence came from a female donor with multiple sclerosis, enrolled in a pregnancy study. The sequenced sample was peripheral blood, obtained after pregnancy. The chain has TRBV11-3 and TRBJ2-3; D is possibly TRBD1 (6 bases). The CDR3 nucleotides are TGTGCCAGCAGCTTAGGAGACAGGTTATTGGGAGGCACAGATACGCAGTATTTT. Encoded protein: CASSLGDRLLGGTDTQYF.